These 5 T cell receptor beta chains came from one sample sequenced in a study of regulatory T cells in long-lasting Graves disease. Stated time point: persistent/refractory GD, antithyroid drugs over 5 years with positive TRAb. The TCR library was made from RNA extracted from PBMCs. In building TCR beta libraries, iRepertoire HTBI primers were used together with Arm-PCR of CDR3 regions. TCRdb ran MiXCR on the multiplex PCR reads and lists one entry per CDR3 protein. The sample consists of 500,000 to 800,000 distinct CDR3 sequences, approximately 31% of them appearing once. Source: peripheral blood mononuclear cells (PBMCs), taken when the disease was refractory, from a patient treated with antithyroid drugs. All receptors come from a female donor with Graves disease.

The rearrangement links TRBV18 to TRBJ1-6, with D possibly matching TRBD1 (5 bases). This CDR3 region has 15 residues. CDR1 and CDR2 from the germline V gene are KGHSH and LQKENI. Deletions cut 3 bases from V and 10 bases from J, with 16 bases between. DNA of the CDR3: TGTGCCAGCTCACCCGCTGGCGGGGCTACCTCACCCCTCCACTTT. It specifies CASSPAGGATSPLHF.

This clonotype was picked up a small number of times. This rearrangement joins TRBV20-1 to TRBJ1-2, with 10 bases aligning to TRBD1. The CDR3 loop spans 15 amino acids. Germline CDR1 reads DFQATT; CDR2 reads SNEGSKA (reference sequence). Trimming removed 2 bases from V and 2 bases from J; junction bases left unmatched: 5. CDR3 DNA: TGCAGTGCTAGAACGTCGGGACAGGGGAACTATGGCTACACCTTC. It translates to CSARTSGQGNYGYTF.

This clonotype was counted a few times. V usage is TRBV6-1 and J usage is TRBJ1-6; D is perhaps TRBD1 (6 bases). Germline CDR1 MNHNS, CDR2 SASEGT. V dropped 3 bases and J dropped 5 bases, with 8 bases sitting between them. The CDR3 is 14 residues long. CDR3 sequence reads: CASSEGQHNSPLHF. CDR3 bases: TGTGCCAGCAGTGAGGGACAACATAATTCACCCCTCCACTTT.

The rearrangement links TRBV5-5 to TRBJ2-7; D is perhaps TRBD1 (6 bases). Trimming shortened V by 9 bases and J by 4 bases, and 17 bases separated the two germline ends. CDR1 is SGHKS, CDR2 YYEKEE, per germline (reference sequence). The CDR3 length is 13 residues. CDR3 amino acids: CATAQGDGYEQYF. DNA of the CDR3: TGTGCCACCGCACAGGGAGACGGGTACGAGCAGTACTTC.

This clonotype was detected a few times. The J gene is TRBJ1-5, the V gene TRBV10-2, with TRBD1 identical over 10 bases. Germline values: CDR1 WSHSY, CDR2 SAAADI. CDR3 size: 15 residues. The V segment lost 4 bases and the J segment 3 bases; nucleotides outside the gene matches: 3. The chain's CDR3 is CASSGGQGNNQPQHF. The CDR3 DNA sequence: TGCGCCAGCAGTGGGGGACAGGGGAACAATCAGCCCCAGCATTTT.